The 23 T cell receptor beta chains below all came from one sample that was sequenced in a study of T cell repertoires in cytomegalovirus infection. TCRdb analysed the reads with MiXCR anew, one entry per CDR3 protein. Of roughly 800,000 distinct CDR3 sequences in the sample, about 28% were seen once. These receptors' targets are unknown. This material consisted of cultured CD8+ T cells from PBMCs, taken from culture after CMV antigen stimulation. These receptors were collected from a human donor in good health (CMV status not recorded). Some clones in this sample may be carry-over from other donors' samples.

This clonotype was seen a few times. The chain has TRBV7-9 and TRBJ1-1; 10 bases map to TRBD1. The CDR3 extends over 19 amino acids. Germline V lookup: CDR1 SEHNR, CDR2 FQNEAQ (reference sequence). V was pared by 4 bases and J by 0 bases, with 14 bases of the junction left unmatched. As DNA, the CDR3 is TGTGCCAGCAGCTCCTCGCATTCGGGACAGGGGTTTATGAACACTGAAGCTTTCTTT. This gives the protein CASSSSHSGQGFMNTEAFF.

The table lists this clonotype with a few counts. The CDR3 bases are TGTGCCAGCAATCCGACCGGAGATCTCGAAGCTTTCTTT. Translating gives CASNPTGDLEAFF. The rearrangement joins TRBV27 to TRBJ1-1; D not resolved. This CDR3 has 13 residues. Trimming left V 7 bases short and J 8 bases short, with 17 bases between. Germline V gene data show CDR1 as MNHEY and CDR2 as SMNVEV (reference sequence).

This clonotype has more than one count but fewer than ten. The V and J genes are TRBV12-3 or TRBV12-4 and TRBJ1-4; 8 bases map to TRBD1. CDR3 size: 16 residues. V lost 3 bases to trimming and J lost 3 bases; unmatched junction nucleotides: 6. Here the CDR3 reads CASSFWTGQANEKLFF. The DNA of the CDR3 is TGTGCCAGCAGTTTTTGGACAGGGCAGGCTAATGAAAAACTGTTTTTT.

A few counts support this clonotype. The chain combines TRBV27 with TRBJ2-1; 15 nucleotides match TRBD2. Germline values: CDR1 MNHEY, CDR2 SMNVEV (reference sequence). Trimming removed 6 bases from V and 0 bases from J; junction bases left unmatched: 3. This CDR3 spans 17 amino acids. Written as DNA, the CDR3 is TGTGCCAGCAGGCCGGGACTAGCGGGGGGCTCCTACAATGAGCAGTTCTTC. Translated, it gives CASRPGLAGGSYNEQFF.

This chain connects TRBV10-3 to TRBJ1-6; TRBD1 is a possible D gene (5 bases). V lost 2 bases and J lost 1, with 12 bases in between. The CDR3 contains 17 residues. Per germline, CDR1 ENHRY and CDR2 SYGVKD. Written as DNA, the CDR3 is TGTGCCATCAGTGAGCCTTCCAAGGGGTCCTATAATTCACCCCTCCACTTT. This encodes CAISEPSKGSYNSPLHF.

The chain combines TRBV29-1 with TRBJ1-1; the D is unclear. The CDR3 runs to 12 residues. The ends were cut back, 4 bases at V and 1 base at J, with 7 bases in the middle. Germline CDR1 reads SQVTM; CDR2 reads ANQGSEA. This CDR3 is CSVVQPNTEAFF. In DNA, the CDR3 is TGCAGCGTTGTACAGCCGAACACTGAAGCTTTCTTT.

The chain joins TRBV7-9 to TRBJ2-5; the match to TRBD1 covers 12 bases. V was pared by 3 bases and J by 4 bases, with 6 bases of the junction left unmatched. The germline gives CDR1 SEHNR, CDR2 FQNEAQ (reference sequence). This CDR3 has 16 residues. The CDR3 is CASSFIRDRGLETQYF. In DNA, the CDR3 is TGTGCCAGCAGCTTCATCCGGGACAGGGGGCTAGAGACCCAGTACTTC.

The rearrangement uses TRBV7-9 and TRBJ1-4; D is ambiguous. The CDR3 is 15 residues long. The V and J ends lost 4 bases and 0 bases respectively, with 9 bases between them. Germline CDR1 SEHNR, CDR2 FQNEAQ (reference sequence). DNA of the CDR3: TGTGCCAGCAGCTCCGGGAAATCAACTAATGAAAAACTGTTTTTT. Translated: CASSSGKSTNEKLFF.

The genes are TRBV19 and TRBJ2-1; D not certain. The CDR3 has 13 amino acids. The germline V gene has CDR1 LNHDA and CDR2 SQIVND (reference sequence). V lost 5 bases and J 7 bases, leaving 12 bases between the germline ends. The CDR3 region is CASSFVGWNEQFF. The CDR3 nucleotides read TGTGCCAGTAGTTTCGTAGGGTGGAATGAGCAGTTCTTC.

The sample holds a few counts of this clonotype. The chain has TRBV4-1 and TRBJ1-2, with D unclear. From germline, CDR1 is MGHRA and CDR2 YSYEKL. CDR3 length equals 13 residues. V was trimmed by 0 bases and J by 6 bases, leaving 8 bases between them. This CDR3 is CASSQEVPHGYTF. DNA of the CDR3: TGCGCCAGCAGCCAAGAGGTCCCTCATGGCTACACCTTC.

The rearrangement joins TRBV7-8 to TRBJ2-1; D gene ambiguous. V shed 5 bases and J shed 8 bases, with 25 bases lying between them. The germline CDR1 and CDR2 sequences are SGHVS and FQNEAQ. The CDR3 contains 17 residues. Here the CDR3 reads CASSSEHDQPEPDEQFF. In DNA, the CDR3 is TGTGCCAGCAGCAGCGAACACGACCAACCAGAACCTGATGAGCAGTTCTTC. The whole variable domain, filled in from reference TRBV7-8 and TRBJ2-1, reads GAGVSQSPRYKVAKRGQDVALRCDPISGHVSLFWYQQALGQGPEFLTYFQNEAQLDKSGLPSDRFFAERPEGSVSTLKIQRTQQEDSAVYLCASSSEHDQPEPDEQFFGPGTRLTVL.

The chain uses TRBV12-3 or TRBV12-4 and TRBJ2-3, with 11 bases fitting TRBD2. This CDR3 is built from 18 residues. The V gene end was trimmed by 6 bases and the J gene end by 2 bases; junction bases not matched to a gene: 13. CDR3 protein: CASRGLAGGPSYTDTQYF. In DNA form, the CDR3 reads TGTGCCAGCAGGGGGCTAGCGGGGGGCCCGTCCTACACAGATACGCAGTATTTT.

Only a few counts were recorded for this clonotype. The chain couples TRBV4-1 to TRBJ1-1; 8 nucleotides match TRBD1. With 4 bases clipped from V and 1 base from J, the junction kept 5 bases outside the gene matches. Germline CDR1 and CDR2: MGHRA and YSYEKL. The CDR3 extends over 15 amino acids. The CDR3 loop reads CASSPTQGENTEAFF. CDR3 coding DNA: TGCGCCAGCAGCCCGACACAGGGGGAGAACACTGAAGCTTTCTTT.

The chain carries TRBV7-9 and TRBJ1-5; the D is unclear. Germline V lookup: CDR1 SEHNR, CDR2 FQNEAQ (reference sequence). The germline V and J ends were trimmed by 5 bases and 5 bases, with 13 bases remaining between them. The length of the CDR3 is 14 residues. The CDR3 region is CASSPNGQDQPQHF. The CDR3 coding sequence is TGTGCCAGCAGCCCAAACGGTCAGGATCAGCCCCAGCATTTT.

This clonotype has more than one count but fewer than ten. The chain links TRBV7-9 to TRBJ2-1; 8 nucleotides line up with TRBD1. Per the germline V gene, CDR1 is SEHNR and CDR2 is FQNEAQ (reference sequence). CDR3 length equals 14 residues. Losses at the gene ends were 9 bases for V and 2 bases for J; bases not matched to a gene: 6. The CDR3 sequence is CASTLTGAYNEQFF. Written as DNA, the CDR3 is TGTGCCAGTACCCTGACAGGGGCCTACAATGAGCAGTTCTTC.

V gene TRBV28 combines with J gene TRBJ2-7, with 8 bases lining up with TRBD1. The CDR3 length is 18 residues. CDR1 is MDHEN, CDR2 SYDVKM, per germline. The J segment lost 3 bases and the V segment lost 3 bases, leaving 16 bases of the junction unmatched. The CDR3 here is CASSLLTGALPAIYEQYF. The DNA for the CDR3 is TGTGCCAGCAGTTTGTTGACAGGGGCTCTCCCGGCTATCTACGAGCAGTACTTC. The full variable domain, rest sourced from reference TRBV28 and TRBJ2-7, is DVKVTQSSRYLVKRTGEKVFLECVQDMDHENMFWYRQDPGLGLRLIYFSYDVKMKEKGDIPEGYSVSREKKERFSLILESASTNQTSMYLCASSLLTGALPAIYEQYFGPGTRLTVT.

This clonotype was seen a few times. Here the CDR3 reads CASSLGGNHDEQFF. CDR3 DNA sequence: TGTGCCAGCAGCTTGGGTGGGAACCACGATGAGCAGTTCTTC. V usage is TRBV7-9 and J usage is TRBJ2-1; D is undetermined. Between the trimmed V and J ends, which lost 3 bases and 8 bases, there was a span of 14 bases. Germline loops: CDR1 SEHNR, CDR2 FQNEAQ (reference sequence). The CDR3 consists of 14 residues.

In this sample, this clonotype turned up many times. The V gene is TRBV20-1, the J gene TRBJ1-5; D call uncertain. The CDR3 loop spans 15 amino acids. The germline V and J ends were trimmed by 2 bases and 4 bases, with 15 bases remaining between them. Germline CDR1 is DFQATT and CDR2 is SNEGSKA (reference sequence). The CDR3 sequence is CSARRRVGLNQPQHF. The CDR3, as DNA: TGCAGTGCTAGACGGAGGGTAGGCCTTAATCAGCCCCAGCATTTT.

This clonotype was detected only a few times. The genes are TRBV3-1 and TRBJ1-6; D not resolved. Looked up from germline, CDR1 is LGHDT and CDR2 is YNNKEL (reference sequence). The V end lost 4 bases, the J end lost 0 bases, and 13 bases lay between the germline ends. There are 17 residues in the CDR3. In nucleotides, the CDR3 is TGTGCCAGCAGCCGTGGCCCAGCGAACTCCTATAATTCACCCCTCCACTTT. It codes for CASSRGPANSYNSPLHF.

The chain employs TRBV12-3 or TRBV12-4 and TRBJ2-7, with unresolved D. This CDR3 has 12 amino acids. V lost 6 bases, J lost 6 bases, and 12 bases lay in between. The CDR3 is CASSLRPAEQYF. The CDR3 nucleotides read TGTGCCAGCAGCCTCCGCCCGGCCGAGCAGTACTTC.

This clonotype has only a few counts. The chain joins TRBV4-1 to TRBJ2-7, with 9 bases aligning to TRBD2. V gave up 1 base and J gave up 8 bases; unmatched junction bases: 12. Looked up from germline, CDR1 is MGHRA and CDR2 is YSYEKL. The CDR3 consists of 16 residues. CDR3 bases: TGCGCCAGCAGCCAAGGGGGCGGGGGGGCTACTACGCAGCAGTACTTC. Translating it yields CASSQGGGGATTQQYF.

This clonotype was counted a few times. The rearrangement links TRBV29-1 to TRBJ2-5; 8 nucleotides line up with TRBD2. The J segment lost 1 base and the V segment lost 3 bases, leaving 4 bases of the junction unmatched. The CDR3 covers 14 residues. Germline CDR1 and CDR2: SQVTM and ANQGSEA. CDR3 nucleotide sequence: TGCAGCGTTGAGGGGCTAGCGGGCCAAGAGACCCAGTACTTC. This codes for CSVEGLAGQETQYF.

Only a few counts were recorded for this clonotype. The V call is TRBV6-1, the J call TRBJ2-7, with D tentatively TRBD1 (6 bases). Germline CDR1 is MNHNS and CDR2 is SASEGT. The CDR3 contains 14 residues. The germline V and J ends were trimmed by 2 bases and 2 bases, with 10 bases remaining between them. The DNA for the CDR3 is TGTGCCAGCAGTGAACGAACAGGGCCCTACGAGCAGTACGTC. Residues: CASSERTGPYEQYV.